The entry below gives a single T cell receptor (beta chain) sequence along with its context. Sequencing used immunoSEQ multiplex PCR; TCRdb keeps in-frame clones, though not all of them. The profile shows 250,000 to 350,000 clones, approximately 85% of them singletons. CDR3 size: 15 residues. Deletions cut 3 bases from V and 4 bases from J, with 16 bases between. Germline V gene sequence: CDR1 SGHVS, CDR2 FQNEAQ. This sample stems from a study of blood T cell repertoires in COVID-19. The origin of this receptor is a woman aged 30 to 39 who had recovered from COVID-19. The sample consisted of PBMCs or T cells enriched from blood (not recorded which). The chain joins TRBV7-8 to TRBJ2-7; maybe TRBD2 (5 bases). The DNA for the CDR3 is TGTGCCAGCAGCTTTCTCCGGACCCCGGGGTACGAGCAGTACTTC. Translation: CASSFLRTPGYEQYF.